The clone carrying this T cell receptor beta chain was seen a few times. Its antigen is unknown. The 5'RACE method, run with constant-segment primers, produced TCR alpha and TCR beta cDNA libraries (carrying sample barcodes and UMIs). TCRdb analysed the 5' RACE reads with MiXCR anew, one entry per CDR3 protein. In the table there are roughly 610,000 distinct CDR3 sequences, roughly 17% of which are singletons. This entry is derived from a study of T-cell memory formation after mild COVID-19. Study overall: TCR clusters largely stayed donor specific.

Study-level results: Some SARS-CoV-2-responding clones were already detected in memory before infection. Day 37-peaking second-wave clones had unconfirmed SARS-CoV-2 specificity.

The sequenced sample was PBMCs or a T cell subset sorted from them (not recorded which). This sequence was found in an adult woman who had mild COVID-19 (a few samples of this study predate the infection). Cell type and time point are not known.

CDR3 residues: CASSQAGVTDTQYF. CDR3 nucleotides: TGCGCCAGCAGCCAAGCAGGAGTCACAGATACGCAGTATTTT. The rearrangement links TRBV5-1 to TRBJ2-3; D remains ambiguous. The CDR3 runs to 14 residues. The germline gives CDR1 SGHRS, CDR2 YFSETQ. Trimming shortened V by 4 bases and J by 2 bases, and 11 bases separated the two germline ends.